This T cell receptor beta chain is from a study of T cell responses to AZD1222 COVID-19 vaccine. Findings and limits, study-wide: Elevations in Spike-specific TCR breadth and depth followed administration of two AZD1222 doses. Donors were chiefly white British, with a greater number of females, and clonal diversity was perhaps underestimated. The number of AZD1222 recipients seropositive at baseline was only five to seven.

This clone has only one observation. What it binds is unknown. Trimming cost V 0 bases and J 1 base, with 10 bases left between them. Germline V gene sequence: CDR1 GTSNPN, CDR2 SVGIG (reference sequence). CDR3 length equals 14 residues. This table comes from immunoSEQ multiplex PCR, and its TCRdb copy is limited to in-frame clones, with some not included. Of more than 150,000 clones listed, over 80% are singletons. Sequencing used peripheral blood, obtained 28 days after the second AZD1222 dose. The clonotype was recovered from an adult who received the AZD1222 COVID-19 vaccine. The rearrangement links TRBV30 to TRBJ2-7; the D call may be TRBD1 or TRBD2 (6 bases each). This CDR3 is CAWSVWGASYEQYF. The DNA of the CDR3 is TGTGCCTGGAGTGTTTGGGGGGCATCCTACGAGCAGTACTTC. The variable domain in full, completed from reference TRBV30 and TRBJ2-7, reads SQTIHQWPATLVQPVGSPLSLECTVEGTSNPNLYWYRQAAGRGLQLLFYSVGIGQISSEVPQNLSASRPQDRQFILSSKKLLLSDSGFYLCAWSVWGASYEQYFGPGTRLTVT.